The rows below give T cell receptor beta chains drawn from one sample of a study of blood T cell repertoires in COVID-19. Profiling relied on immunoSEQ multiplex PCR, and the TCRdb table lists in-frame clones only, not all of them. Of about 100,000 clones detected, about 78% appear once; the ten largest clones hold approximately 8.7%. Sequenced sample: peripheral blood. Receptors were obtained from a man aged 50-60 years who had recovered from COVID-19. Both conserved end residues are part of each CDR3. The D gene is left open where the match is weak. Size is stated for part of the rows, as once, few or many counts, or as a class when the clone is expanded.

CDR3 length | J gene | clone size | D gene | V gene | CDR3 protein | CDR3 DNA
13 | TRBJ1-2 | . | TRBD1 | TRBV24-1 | CATSDRQGLGYTF | TGTGCCACCAGTGACCGACAGGGACTTGGCTACACCTTC
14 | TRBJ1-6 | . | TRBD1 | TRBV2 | CASGQGDYNSPLHF | TGTGCCAGCGGACAGGGCGACTATAATTCACCCCTCCACTTT
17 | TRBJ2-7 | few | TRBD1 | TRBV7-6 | CASSLASMNRGAYEQYF | TGTGCCAGCAGCTTAGCGTCGATGAACAGGGGAGCCTACGAGCAGTACTTC
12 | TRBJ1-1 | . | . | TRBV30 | CASIYLRTEAFF | TGTGCCTCAATTTATTTGAGGACTGAAGCTTTCTTT
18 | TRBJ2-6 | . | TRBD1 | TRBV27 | CASSLGRQGDSGANVLTF | TGTGCCAGCAGTTTAGGTCGTCAGGGGGACTCTGGGGCCAACGTCCTGACTTTC
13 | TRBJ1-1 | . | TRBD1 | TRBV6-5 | CASSGTGGTEAFF | TGTGCCAGCAGCGGGACAGGGGGCACTGAAGCTTTCTTT
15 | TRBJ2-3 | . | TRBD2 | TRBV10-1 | CASSDRGGRTDTQYF | TGCGCCAGCAGTGACCGGGGGGGCCGAACAGATACGCAGTATTTT
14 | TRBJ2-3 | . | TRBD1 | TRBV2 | CASRGDRITDTQYF | TGTGCCAGCAGGGGGGACAGGATTACAGATACGCAGTATTTT
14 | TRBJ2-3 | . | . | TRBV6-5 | CASSRRDWGNTQYF | TGTGCCAGCAGTCGCCGGGACTGGGGAAATACGCAGTATTTT
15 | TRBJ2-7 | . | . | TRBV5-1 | CASSWGVRSSAEQYF | TGCGCCAGCAGCTGGGGGGTGAGATCCTCGGCCGAGCAGTACTTC
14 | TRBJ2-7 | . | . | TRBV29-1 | CSGQFSGRGYEQYF | TGCAGTGGCCAGTTCAGTGGGAGAGGGTACGAGCAGTACTTC
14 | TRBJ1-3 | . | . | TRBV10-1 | CASSAEIIGNTIYF | TGCGCCAGCAGTGCCGAGATTATTGGAAACACCATATATTTT
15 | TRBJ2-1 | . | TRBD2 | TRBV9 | CASSAGTSGIFEQFF | TGTGCCAGCAGCGCCGGGACTAGCGGGATCTTCGAGCAGTTCTTC
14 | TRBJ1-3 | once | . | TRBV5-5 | CASSLVGRGNTIYF | TGTGCCAGCAGCTTGGTAGGGAGAGGAAACACCATATATTTT
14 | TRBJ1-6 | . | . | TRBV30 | CAWSSGTKNSPLHF | TGTGCCTGGAGTTCCGGGACTAAGAATTCACCCCTCCACTTT
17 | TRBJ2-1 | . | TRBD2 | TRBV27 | CASSLSFWREAYNEQFF | TGTGCCAGCAGTTTAAGCTTCTGGCGGGAGGCCTACAATGAGCAGTTCTTC
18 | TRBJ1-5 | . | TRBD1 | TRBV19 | CASKGTRQGAVVNQPQHF | TGTGCCAGTAAGGGTACGAGACAGGGGGCTGTGGTCAATCAGCCCCAGCATTTT